This T cell receptor (beta chain) is from a study of T cells in Graves' hyperthyroidism and ophthalmopathy. TCR beta CDR3 regions were amplified from RNA transcripts. During a first-round RT-PCR of the TCR CDR3, the HTBI primer set was used. TCRdb called the multiplex PCR reads again in MiXCR, with one record for every CDR3 protein. Here the sample spans roughly 510,000 distinct CDR3 sequences, about 45% being singletons. CDR1 is MDHEN, CDR2 SYDVKM, per germline. The CDR3 length is 12 residues. The source is an adult woman with Graves' disease, either hyperthyroidism or ophthalmopathy (not recorded which). Sequenced: peripheral blood or thyroid tissue (not recorded which). The J gene is TRBJ1-3, the V gene TRBV28; D may be TRBD1 (6 bases). This CDR3 reads CAGQSSGNTIYF. CDR3 nucleotides: TGTGCGGGACAATCCTCTGGAAACACCATATATTTT.